This record covers a single TCR beta chain. Deletions cut 2 bases from V and 3 bases from J, with 11 bases between. Germline V gene lookup returns CDR1 LNHNV and CDR2 YYDKDF (reference sequence). This CDR3 comprises 15 residues. From the 5' RACE reads, TCRdb called clonotypes with MiXCR, one entry per CDR3 protein. The sample holds under 150,000 distinct CDR3 sequences; 22% are singletons and the top ten take under 50%. The sample originates from a study of T-cell memory formation after mild COVID-19. This TCR came from a young man who had mild COVID-19 (a few samples of this study predate the infection). Cell type and time point are not known. The chain recombines TRBV15 with TRBJ1-5, with D possibly being TRBD1 (5 bases). Sequenced material: PBMCs or a T cell subset sorted from them (not recorded which). The CDR3 region has the DNA TGTGCCACCAGCAGATTATGGGGGGACAATCAGCCCCAGCATTTT. Translating gives CATSRLWGDNQPQHF.